A single sample gave rise to the 12 T cell receptor beta chains below, sequenced in a study of spatial heterogeneity in lung cancer. Study-wide points: Tumor mutation counts were tracked by expanded intratumoral alpha and beta TCR counts.

From the 5' RACE reads, TCRdb called clonotypes with MiXCR, one entry per CDR3 protein. The sample has nearly 25,000 distinct CDR3 sequences, 8.8% seen once; the top ten hold 7.7%. Stated time point: sample taken at primary tumor resection. Antigens of these TCRs are unknown. Specimen: lung tumor tissue, collected at surgery. These receptors came from a male donor with early-stage non-small cell lung cancer.

In its sample, this clonotype ranks as large. This sequence joins TRBV13 and TRBJ2-1, with D possibly being TRBD2 (7 bases). V lost 5 bases, J lost 9 bases, and 17 bases lay in between. Germline CDR1 and CDR2: PRHDT and FYEKMQ (reference sequence). The CDR3 has 14 residues. The CDR3 coding sequence is TGTGCCAGCAGCCCGATGGGGGGGGCGGTTGAGCAGTTCTTC. This gives the protein CASSPMGGAVEQFF. Full variable domain (missing parts from reference TRBV13 and TRBJ2-1): AAGVIQSPRHLIKEKRETATLKCYPIPRHDTVYWYQQGPGQDPQFLISFYEKMQSDKGSIPDRFSAQQFSDYHSELNMSSLELGDSALYFCASSPMGGAVEQFFGPGTRLTVL.

This clonotype was found many times. The rearrangement uses TRBV18 and TRBJ2-4, with 13 nucleotides matching TRBD2. The CDR3 runs 17 residues. Germline V gene lookup returns CDR1 KGHSH and CDR2 LQKENI. Trimming took 6 bases from V and 4 from J; bases not matched to a gene: 9. The CDR3 region is CASSPRTSGGQKNIQYF. CDR3 sequence (DNA): TGTGCCAGCTCCCCAAGGACTAGCGGGGGACAGAAAAACATTCAGTACTTC.

The chain couples TRBV29-1 to TRBJ2-1; the match to TRBD2 covers 12 bases. CDR1 SQVTM and CDR2 ANQGSEA come from the germline V gene. V trimming: 6 bases; J trimming: 1 base; junction bases outside the gene matches: 7. The CDR3 totals 16 residues. For the CDR3, the DNA is TGCAGCGTGAAGACTAGCGGGAGAGTATCCTACAATGAGCAGTTCTTC. This gives the protein CSVKTSGRVSYNEQFF.

This clonotype was seen ten or more times. The chain uses TRBV9 and TRBJ2-3; a weak D match, TRBD2 (7 bases). Trimming pared 2 bases from V and 2 bases from J, leaving 18 bases between. Looked up from germline, CDR1 is SGDLS and CDR2 is YYNGEE. This CDR3 is built from 17 residues. DNA of the CDR3: TGTGCCAGCAGCGTTTCTTTTGGGAGGGGGGCCACAGATACGCAGTATTTT. It translates to CASSVSFGRGATDTQYF.

This clonotype was recorded at least ten times. The chain carries TRBV29-1 and TRBJ2-7; 9 nucleotides agree with TRBD1. Germline V gene sequence: CDR1 SQVTM, CDR2 ANQGSEA. This CDR3 region has 14 residues. V shed 3 bases, J shed 3 bases, and the junction held 6 bases outside the gene matches. This chain's CDR3 is CSVEEQGARYEQYF. As DNA, the CDR3 is TGCAGCGTTGAGGAACAGGGGGCGCGCTACGAGCAGTACTTC.

Ten or more counts support this clonotype. The rearrangement links TRBV6-2 or TRBV6-3 to TRBJ2-6, with D possibly TRBD2 on 5 matching bases. Trimming removed 8 bases at V and 4 bases at J, with 15 bases between. The CDR3 contains 15 residues. Germline V gene sequence: CDR1 MNHEY, CDR2 SVGEGT. CDR3 DNA: TGTGCCAGCTTTTACGGAGGTGCCGGGGCCAACGTCCTGACTTTC. Translating gives CASFYGGAGANVLTF.

This clonotype appeared many times. The chain recombines TRBV7-2 with TRBJ1-2; a possible D gene is TRBD1 (5 bases). Germline CDR1 is SGHTA and CDR2 is FQGNSA. Trimming removed 7 bases from V and 2 bases from J, with 11 bases in between. This CDR3 is built from 13 residues. Here the CDR3 reads CASTMTANYGYTF. CDR3 nucleotides: TGTGCCAGCACCATGACAGCCAACTATGGCTACACCTTC.

This clonotype was seen at least ten times. The chain has TRBV4-1 and TRBJ2-7; the D call may be TRBD1 or TRBD2 (7 bases each). The length of the CDR3 is 15 residues. Trimming left V 1 base short and J 9 bases short, with 19 bases between. The germline CDR1 and CDR2 sequences are MGHRA and YSYEKL. The CDR3 spells CASSQAGGPQGTQYF. Here the CDR3 DNA reads TGCGCCAGCAGCCAAGCGGGGGGTCCACAGGGGACGCAGTACTTC.

The V call is TRBV6-5, the J call TRBJ1-5; no reliable D call. The V and J ends lost 6 bases and 0 bases respectively, with 9 bases between them. Germline-derived CDR1 and CDR2 are MNHEY and SVGAGI. This CDR3 comprises 14 residues. CDR3 protein: CASSQRNSNQPQHF. CDR3 sequence (DNA): TGTGCCAGCAGCCAGAGAAATAGCAATCAGCCCCAGCATTTT.

This clonotype was seen a handful of times. The chain carries TRBV20-1 and TRBJ1-2, with 7 bases that match TRBD1. CDR1 is DFQATT, CDR2 SNEGSKA, per germline (reference sequence). The CDR3 consists of 15 residues. Trimming took 4 bases from V and 3 from J; bases not matched to a gene: 11. CDR3 coding DNA: TGCAGTGCTACACCCGGACAGGTCGTTGACTATGGCTACACCTTC. Its translation is CSATPGQVVDYGYTF.

This clonotype was detected ten times or more. V and J are TRBV7-8 and TRBJ2-2; 8 nucleotides match TRBD1. The CDR3 is made up of 17 amino acids. The J segment lost 5 bases and the V segment lost 2 bases, leaving 10 bases of the junction unmatched. The germline CDR1 and CDR2 sequences are SGHVS and FQNEAQ. CDR3 loop: CASSLTVDRGETGELFF. The DNA for the CDR3 is TGTGCCAGCAGCTTAACGGTAGACAGGGGAGAAACCGGGGAGCTGTTTTTT.

This clonotype has a count of ten or more. The J gene is TRBJ2-1, the V gene TRBV29-1, with TRBD2 matching 10 bases. V lost 0 bases, J lost 5 bases, and 1 base stayed unmatched. Germline V gene sequence: CDR1 SQVTM, CDR2 ANQGSEA. The CDR3 loop spans 14 amino acids. CDR3 DNA: TGCAGCGTTGAAGAACTAGCGGGAAACAATGAGCAGTTCTTC. Protein product: CSVEELAGNNEQFF.